The next 5 T cell receptor beta chains were all read from a single sample in a study of control samples from healthy donors and cancer patients (dated by TCRdb to the early 2020s). Library construction relied on the immunoSEQ multiplex PCR assay. TCRdb retrieved this table from immuneACCESS and kept in-frame rearrangements only. Not all clones are present; in checked studies, unresolved V genes account for under half, and no reason is known for the remainder. In all, the sample holds 130,000 to 150,000 clones, and about nine tenths of those were seen once. The top ten clonotypes cover approximately 2.9% of the sample. The sample taken for sequencing was blood. The source is a young man in good health.

V usage is TRBV27 and J usage is TRBJ2-7; 8 nucleotides agree with TRBD1. V lost 6 bases to trimming and J lost 1 base; unmatched junction nucleotides: 5. Germline assignment: CDR1 MNHEY and CDR2 SMNVEV (reference sequence). The CDR3 loop spans 14 amino acids. As DNA, the CDR3 is TGTGCCAGCAGCTGGACAGGGCATTCCTACGAGCAGTACTTC. Translation gives CASSWTGHSYEQYF.

J is TRBJ1-3 and V is TRBV6-5; D remains unclear. V lost 5 bases and J 3 bases, leaving 5 bases between the germline ends. Germline-derived CDR1 and CDR2 are MNHEY and SVGAGI. The CDR3 spans 12 residues. For the CDR3, the DNA is TGTGCCAGCAGTCTTCGTGGAAACACCATATATTTT. The encoded protein is CASSLRGNTIYF.

This rearrangement joins TRBV28 to TRBJ2-2; perhaps TRBD2 as D (5 bases). CDR3 length equals 13 residues. Per germline, CDR1 MDHEN and CDR2 SYDVKM. V gave up 3 bases and J gave up 5 bases, with 7 bases separating them. In DNA, the CDR3 is TGTGCCAGCAGTTTCAGAGGGACCGGGGAGCTGTTTTTT. This sequence encodes CASSFRGTGELFF. Full variable domain (outside the CDR3, taken from reference TRBV28 and TRBJ2-2): DVKVTQSSRYLVKRTGEKVFLECVQDMDHENMFWYRQDPGLGLRLIYFSYDVKMKEKGDIPEGYSVSREKKERFSLILESASTNQTSMYLCASSFRGTGELFFGEGSRLTVL.

V and J are TRBV3-1 (or the pseudogene TRBV3-2) and TRBJ2-2; 9 bases line up with TRBD2. Trimming took 4 bases from V and 6 from J; bases not matched to a gene: 6. The CDR3 consists of 15 residues. Germline CDR1 and CDR2: LGHDT and YNNKEL (reference sequence). CDR3 sequence (DNA): TGTGCCAGCAGCCGCCGACTAGCGGTTGCCGGGGAGCTGTTTTTT. It encodes CASSRRLAVAGELFF.

With regard to this clone: At the DNA level, this CDR3 is encoded by other sequences in the same sample as well. The rearrangement links TRBV20-1 to TRBJ1-5; D is perhaps TRBD1 (6 bases). Looked up from germline, CDR1 is DFQATT and CDR2 is SNEGSKA (reference sequence). Trimming left V 3 bases short and J 1 base short, with 7 bases between. The CDR3 covers 13 residues. The CDR3 loop is CSASRGSNQPQHF. The CDR3 nucleotides read TGCAGTGCTAGTAGGGGGAGCAATCAGCCCCAGCATTTT.